This T cell receptor (beta chain) derives from a study of T cells in Graves' hyperthyroidism and ophthalmopathy. This clonotype occurred many times. RNA transcripts served as the template for amplifying TCR beta CDR3 regions. TCR CDR3 underwent first-round RT-PCR with the HTBI primer set. TCRdb re-called the multiplex PCR reads through MiXCR, storing one row per CDR3 protein. The sample carries 620,000 or so distinct CDR3 sequences, about 15% recorded once. Per germline, CDR1 SGHRS and CDR2 YFSETQ. Germline trimming cut 0 bases from V and 5 bases from J; bases unmatched to any gene: 6. The CDR3 consists of 17 residues.

The source is a woman aged 50 to 65 with Graves' ophthalmopathy. The sequenced sample was blood. The chain links TRBV5-1 to TRBJ2-1, with 12 bases matching TRBD2. The CDR3: CASSLGISSGRDNEQFF. The CDR3 DNA is TGCGCCAGCAGCTTGGGAATCTCTAGCGGGAGGGACAATGAGCAGTTCTTC.